Shown below are 26 T cell receptor beta chains from a single sample sequenced in a study of blood T cell repertoires in COVID-19. Data came from immunoSEQ multiplex PCR; TCRdb stores just in-frame clones and leaves some out. The sample includes approximately 380,000 clones, approximately 91% of them seen just once. Specimen: PBMCs or T cells enriched from blood (not recorded which). The receptors stem from a woman aged 40 to 50 who had been exposed to COVID-19.

The chain couples TRBV2 to TRBJ2-5; D unresolved. V shed 7 bases and J shed 5 bases, with 20 bases lying between them. Looked up from germline, CDR1 is SNHLY and CDR2 is FYNNEI. The CDR3 totals 15 residues. CDR3 in amino acids: CASTRRSGPVETQYF. CDR3 coding DNA: TGTGCCAGCACCAGAAGGAGTGGTCCGGTTGAGACCCAGTACTTC.

The chain recombines TRBV3-1 (or the pseudogene TRBV3-2) with TRBJ2-5; D gene unclear. The CDR3 runs to 15 residues. The V gene lost 2 bases and the J gene lost 5 bases, with 15 bases spanning the gap. In germline, CDR1 is LGHDT, CDR2 YNNKEL (reference sequence). CDR3 bases: TGTGCCAGCAGCCAATCGCGAACCCCGAGGGAGACCCAGTACTTC. As protein: CASSQSRTPRETQYF.

This rearrangement joins TRBV9 to TRBJ2-1; D remains unclear. V was cut by 0 bases and J by 8 bases, with 12 bases left in between. The germline V gene has CDR1 SGDLS and CDR2 YYNGEE. The CDR3 is made up of 14 amino acids. The CDR3 protein is CASSVDRSRDEQFF. CDR3 sequence (DNA): TGTGCCAGCAGCGTAGACCGATCCCGGGATGAGCAGTTCTTC.

This clone was picked up a small number of times. The chain is built from TRBV7-9 and TRBJ2-7; perhaps TRBD1 as D (6 bases). The CDR3 is 15 amino acids. The V gene's germline CDR1 is SEHNR and CDR2 FQNEAQ (reference sequence). The ends were cut back, 4 bases at V and 4 bases at J, with 17 bases in the middle. Here the CDR3 DNA reads TGTGCCAGCAGCTCTACTTACCGGGACATATACGAGCAGTACTTC. Amino acid sequence: CASSSTYRDIYEQYF.

This clone was counted once. V gene TRBV5-4 combines with J gene TRBJ2-7; the match to TRBD2 covers 9 bases. The V and J ends lost 0 bases and 1 base, in that order; junction bases with no gene match: 2. The CDR3 has 15 amino acids. Germline V gives CDR1 SGHNT, CDR2 YYREEE (reference sequence). Written as DNA, the CDR3 is TGTGCCAGCAGCTTGGGGCGGGGGGGATCCTACGAGCAGTACTTC. Translating gives CASSLGRGGSYEQYF.

V usage is TRBV5-8 and J usage is TRBJ1-6; D might be TRBD1 (6 bases). V was shortened by 4 bases and J by 6 bases, with 20 bases between the two germline ends. Looked up from germline, CDR1 is SGHTS and CDR2 is YDEGEE. The CDR3 is 17 amino acids. The CDR3 nucleotides read TGTGCCAGCAGCGTTACACGGACAGACCTCCTTAATTCACCCCTCCACTTT. This translates into CASSVTRTDLLNSPLHF. The whole variable domain, filled in from reference TRBV5-8 and TRBJ1-6, reads EAGVTQSPTHLIKTRGQQATLRCSPISGHTSVYWYQQALGLGLQFLLWYDEGEERNRGNFPPRFSGRQFPNYSSELNVNALELEDSALYLCASSVTRTDLLNSPLHFGNGTRLTVT.

The gene calls are TRBV14 and TRBJ1-6, with TRBD1 as a possible D gene (5 bases). Germline assignment: CDR1 SGHDN and CDR2 FVKESK. CDR3 length: 18 amino acids. V was shortened by 0 bases and J by 0 bases, with 12 bases between the two germline ends. The CDR3 loop is CASSQDLGQGSYNSPLHF. As DNA, the CDR3 is TGTGCCAGCAGCCAAGATCTTGGGCAGGGCTCCTATAATTCACCCCTCCACTTT.

This clone has only a few counts. The junction does not match germline at one end; this may be a read error. The chain recombines TRBV7-7 with TRBJ2-2; D is possibly TRBD1 (6 bases). Germline-derived CDR1 and CDR2 are SSHAT and FNYEAQ (reference sequence). The CDR3 runs to 16 residues. As DNA, the CDR3 is TGTGCTAGCAGCCTATTAACAGGGATTTTGTTGGGGGAGCTGTTTTTT. It codes for CASSLLTGILLGELFF.

The rearrangement uses TRBV5-1 and TRBJ2-3; D remains unclear. The V gene's germline CDR1 is SGHRS and CDR2 YFSETQ. This CDR3 contains 16 residues. V shed 4 bases and J shed 2 bases, with 17 bases lying between them. The CDR3 loop reads CASSRAAQTLTDTQYF. CDR3 coding DNA: TGCGCCAGCAGCCGCGCGGCCCAAACCCTCACAGATACGCAGTATTTT.

The genes are TRBV5-4 and TRBJ1-5, with D unclear. Germline-derived CDR1 and CDR2 are SGHNT and YYREEE (reference sequence). Trimming stripped 3 bases from V and 0 bases from J, with 4 bases between. There are 13 residues in the CDR3. The CDR3 is CASSSNSNQPQHF. CDR3 nucleotides: TGTGCCAGCAGCTCAAATAGCAATCAGCCCCAGCATTTT.

This clone has just one count. The chain has TRBV5-1 and TRBJ1-4; 11 bases line up with TRBD1. Germline CDR1 is SGHRS and CDR2 is YFSETQ. Trimming took 2 bases from V and 3 from J; bases not matched to a gene: 9. This CDR3 comprises 18 residues. CDR3 DNA sequence: TGCGCCAGCAGCTTAATCTGGGACAGGGGGGTCGCTAATGAAAAACTGTTTTTT. This gives the protein CASSLIWDRGVANEKLFF.

The chain recombines TRBV29-1 with TRBJ2-2; 10 bases match TRBD1. The V and J ends lost 7 bases and 3 bases, in that order; junction bases with no gene match: 11. Germline V lookup: CDR1 SQVTM, CDR2 ANQGSEA. The CDR3 is 16 residues long. The CDR3 DNA reads as TGCAGCGCCGGCCCTGACAGGGGGCGGGACACCGGGGAGCTGTTTTTT. It translates to CSAGPDRGRDTGELFF.

The V call is TRBV6-5, the J call TRBJ1-5; tentatively, D is TRBD1 (5 bases). The germline V gene encodes CDR1 MNHEY and CDR2 SVGAGI. There are 15 residues in the CDR3. Trimming shortened V by 5 bases and J by 0 bases, and 11 bases separated the two germline ends. The CDR3 here is CASSRREDSNQPQHF. The CDR3 DNA follows: TGTGCCAGCAGTCGCAGGGAGGATAGCAATCAGCCCCAGCATTTT.

The chain is built from TRBV5-1 and TRBJ1-2; 9 bases align to TRBD1. The V gene's germline CDR1 is SGHRS and CDR2 YFSETQ. V was clipped by 4 bases and J by 7 bases; unmatched bases: 11. This CDR3 region has 15 residues. The CDR3 loop is CASSHSRQGEGGYTF. The DNA of the CDR3 is TGCGCCAGCAGCCACTCCAGACAGGGGGAAGGTGGCTACACCTTC.

This sequence joins TRBV5-1 and TRBJ2-2; D is perhaps TRBD2 (6 bases). The CDR3 consists of 15 residues. Germline-derived CDR1 and CDR2 are SGHRS and YFSETQ. V gave up 2 bases and J gave up 2 bases, with 10 bases separating them. CDR3 nucleotide sequence: TGCGCCAGCAGCTTAATGGGGGGAAACACCGGGGAGCTGTTTTTT. It codes for CASSLMGGNTGELFF.

CDR3 nucleotides: TGTGCCAGCAGTGTTCTAGCGGGGACTGCTAGCCAAGAGACCCAGTACTTC. This gives the protein CASSVLAGTASQETQYF. The rearrangement joins TRBV6-1 to TRBJ2-5; the match to TRBD2 covers 9 bases. V shed 4 bases, J shed 1 base, and the junction held 10 bases outside the gene matches. The germline V gene encodes CDR1 MNHNS and CDR2 SASEGT. This CDR3 region has 17 residues.

The rearrangement links TRBV9 to TRBJ2-1; 7 bases align to TRBD1. Trimming removed 0 bases from V and 4 bases from J; junction bases left unmatched: 1. CDR1 SGDLS and CDR2 YYNGEE come from the germline V gene. The CDR3 totals 14 residues. CDR3 in amino acids: CASSVEGAYNEQFF. CDR3 nucleotide sequence: TGTGCCAGCAGCGTAGAGGGGGCATACAATGAGCAGTTCTTC.

The table lists this clone with a count of one. The V and J genes are TRBV18 and TRBJ1-2; 8 bases map to TRBD1. The CDR3 runs to 14 residues. CDR1 is KGHSH, CDR2 LQKENI, per germline. The V segment lost 4 bases and the J segment 5 bases; nucleotides outside the gene matches: 6. CDR3 sequence: CASSQTTGDYGYTF. CDR3 nucleotides: TGTGCCAGCTCACAAACGACAGGGGATTATGGCTACACCTTC.

V gene TRBV5-5 combines with J gene TRBJ2-7; 8 bases agree with TRBD2. Trimming took 2 bases from V and 3 from J; bases not matched to a gene: 4. The germline V gene encodes CDR1 SGHKS and CDR2 YYEKEE (reference sequence). This CDR3 has 14 residues. DNA for the CDR3: TGTGCCAGCAGCTTTAAGCGGGAGTTCTACGAGCAGTACTTC. Protein: CASSFKREFYEQYF.

This rearrangement joins TRBV7-8 to TRBJ2-1; D uncertain. The CDR3 is 13 amino acids. Trimming stripped 1 base from V and 4 bases from J, with 5 bases between. CDR1 is SGHVS and CDR2 is FQNEAQ in the germline V gene. The chain's CDR3 is CASSLVAYNEQFF. Written as DNA, the CDR3 is TGTGCCAGCAGCTTAGTAGCATACAATGAGCAGTTCTTC.

The chain uses TRBV2 and TRBJ2-2; D is perhaps TRBD1 (6 bases). Per germline, CDR1 SNHLY and CDR2 FYNNEI. The V and J ends lost 9 bases and 9 bases respectively, with 26 bases between them. The CDR3 totals 16 residues. CDR3 residues: CASTLYGTPEIRELFF. In DNA form, the CDR3 reads TGTGCCAGTACTCTATACGGGACACCGGAGATCAGGGAGCTGTTTTTT.

V is TRBV6-5 and J is TRBJ1-6; the D is unclear. CDR1 and CDR2 from the germline V gene are MNHEY and SVGAGI. This CDR3 contains 13 residues. The V and J ends lost 7 bases and 0 bases respectively, with 4 bases between them. CDR3 sequence: CASTLSYNSPLHF. In DNA, the CDR3 is TGTGCCAGCACCCTCTCCTATAATTCACCCCTCCACTTT.

The rearrangement joins TRBV12-3 or TRBV12-4 to TRBJ2-3, with D unclear. Trimming cost V 1 base and J 4 bases, with 6 bases left between them. The CDR3 loop spans 13 amino acids. The CDR3: CASSLGVPDTQYF. The CDR3 DNA follows: TGTGCCAGCAGTTTAGGAGTGCCAGATACGCAGTATTTT.

This rearrangement joins TRBV5-5 to TRBJ2-2; 9 bases line up with TRBD2. This CDR3 region has 16 residues. V was pared by 5 bases and J by 4 bases, with 9 bases of the junction left unmatched. Germline CDR1 reads SGHKS; CDR2 reads YYEKEE (reference sequence). In DNA, the CDR3 is TGTGCCAGCAGTCTGAGCGGGGGGCGCGGCACCGGGGAGCTGTTTTTT. Amino acid sequence: CASSLSGGRGTGELFF.

This chain uses TRBV3-1 (or the pseudogene TRBV3-2) with TRBJ1-1; D gene uncertain. V shed 1 base and J shed 10 bases, with 16 bases lying between them. There are 14 residues in the CDR3. Looked up from germline, CDR1 is LGHDT and CDR2 is YNNKEL (reference sequence). CDR3 sequence (DNA): TGTGCCAGCAGCCAAGGTGGTTCCGGGTTCGGAGCTTTCTTT. This codes for CASSQGGSGFGAFF.

The rearrangement joins TRBV4-3 to TRBJ1-1; no firm D call. Trimming removed 1 base from V and 9 bases from J, with 9 bases in between. The CDR3 spans 12 residues. Germline lookup yields CDR1 LGHNA and CDR2 YSLEER. DNA for the CDR3: TGCGCCAGCAGCCAAGGAGGCAGTCAAGCTTTCTTT. This gives the protein CASSQGGSQAFF.